Shown below are 29 T cell receptor beta chains from a single sample sequenced in a study of CD4 T cells in lung cancer (dated 2019 in TCRdb). PBMCs were stimulated for 10 to 15 days with mutant 27-mer peptides plus IL21, IL7, IL15 and IL2 and were then restimulated with peptide-pulsed autologous B cells. After restimulation with peptide-pulsed B cells, live IFNgamma-secreting T cells were sorted by cytokine capture on a FACS Aria2. Sorted cells were expanded for about 14 to 23 days at limiting dilution, around 3 or 10 cells per well, with irradiated allogeneic PBMCs, phytohemagglutinin and IL2. Antigens for these TCRs are unknown. Library method: the immunoSEQ multiplex PCR assay. The clones in this table, taken by TCRdb from immuneACCESS, are in-frame only. Not every clone is retained; where verified, under half of the shortfall comes from an unresolved V gene, and the cause of the rest is unknown. Present in this sample are over 1,500 clones, roughly 70% of which were seen just once. Of the sample, about 5.6% falls within the top ten clones.

The sample was a CD4+ T cell line or clone grown in culture. These receptors were taken from a woman aged 60-70 years with non-small cell lung cancer. Some clones in this sample may be carry-over from other donors' samples.

The chain uses TRBV28 and TRBJ2-7; tentative D call: TRBD1 (6 bases). CDR3 length: 14 amino acids. Germline V gene lookup returns CDR1 MDHEN and CDR2 SYDVKM. Between the trimmed V and J ends, which lost 6 bases and 4 bases, there was a span of 16 bases. The CDR3 DNA reads as TGTGCCAGCAGGCCTCAGGGGCCGCGGTACGAGCAGTACTTC. This gives the protein CASRPQGPRYEQYF.

This clone has only a few counts. The rearrangement joins TRBV25-1 to TRBJ1-1, with 7 positions matching TRBD1. Losses at the gene ends were 6 bases for V and 3 bases for J; bases not matched to a gene: 7. CDR1 is MGHDK, CDR2 SYGVNS, per germline. CDR3 length equals 14 residues. This chain's CDR3 is CASRPQGQHTEAFF. CDR3 bases: TGTGCCAGCAGACCCCAGGGACAGCACACTGAAGCTTTCTTT.

This rearrangement joins TRBV7-2 to TRBJ2-1, with D perhaps being TRBD1 or TRBD2 (5 bases each). In germline, CDR1 is SGHTA, CDR2 FQGNSA. This CDR3 is built from 15 residues. V lost 5 bases and J 5 bases, leaving 16 bases between the germline ends. Here the CDR3 reads CASSAQVGGNNEQFF. CDR3 DNA sequence: TGTGCCAGCAGCGCCCAAGTTGGGGGAAACAATGAGCAGTTCTTC.

The V call is TRBV2, the J call TRBJ2-3; no firm D call. This CDR3 contains 14 residues. Between the trimmed V and J ends, which lost 5 bases and 6 bases, there was a span of 15 bases. Germline-derived CDR1 and CDR2 are SNHLY and FYNNEI. The CDR3 DNA reads as TGTGCCAGCAGTAGGACCGCAGGCTGGGATACGCAGTATTTT. As protein: CASSRTAGWDTQYF.

The chain is built from TRBV5-4 and TRBJ2-3; 8 bases map to TRBD2. The V and J ends lost 1 base and 9 bases, in that order; junction bases with no gene match: 1. Germline-derived CDR1 and CDR2 are SGHNT and YYREEE (reference sequence). The CDR3 has 12 amino acids. This CDR3 reads CASSLTGGTQYF. CDR3 DNA: TGTGCCAGCAGCTTGACGGGGGGGACGCAGTATTTT.

The chain combines TRBV28 with TRBJ1-2, with 9 bases lining up with TRBD1. V dropped 4 bases and J dropped 6; count of bases not matched to a gene: 6. The CDR3 has 14 amino acids. Germline V gene lookup returns CDR1 MDHEN and CDR2 SYDVKM. In DNA, the CDR3 is TGTGCCAGCAGTTCGCCGGGACAGGGCAATGGCTACACCTTC. Protein: CASSSPGQGNGYTF.

The V gene is TRBV7-2, the J gene TRBJ1-3; D is undetermined. The CDR3 is 12 amino acids. The V and J ends lost 5 bases and 8 bases respectively, with 10 bases between them. Looked up from germline, CDR1 is SGHTA and CDR2 is FQGNSA. DNA of the CDR3: TGTGCCAGCAGCGCCTCCAGCCACACCATATATTTT. The encoded protein is CASSASSHTIYF.

This clone was recorded once. The CDR3 reads CASSMGTGYEQYF. The CDR3 nucleotides are TGTGCCAGTAGTATGGGGACAGGGTACGAGCAGTACTTC. The V call is TRBV19, the J call TRBJ2-7; TRBD1 agrees at 9 bases. This CDR3 comprises 13 residues. Per germline, CDR1 LNHDA and CDR2 SQIVND (reference sequence). J lost 4 bases, V lost 3 bases, and 1 base had no gene match.

V is TRBV5-1 and J is TRBJ2-7; 10 bases map to TRBD2. Trimming took 4 bases from V and 5 from J; bases not matched to a gene: 12. The V gene's germline CDR1 is SGHRS and CDR2 YFSETQ. The CDR3 spans 16 residues. The CDR3 DNA sequence: TGCGCCAGCAGCCCCCCGGCGCTAGCGGGAGTGGACGAGCAGTACTTC. It is translated as CASSPPALAGVDEQYF.

This clone was observed a few times. This sequence joins TRBV19 and TRBJ1-1; 9 bases map to TRBD1. The ends lost 1 base at V and 2 bases at J; junction bases unmatched: 11. This CDR3 comprises 18 residues. From germline, CDR1 is LNHDA and CDR2 SQIVND (reference sequence). This chain's CDR3 is CASSIGIGTGTYNTEAFF. In nucleotides, the CDR3 is TGTGCCAGTAGTATAGGGATAGGGACAGGGACTTACAACACTGAAGCTTTCTTT.

Only one count was recorded for this clone. This sequence joins TRBV7-2 and TRBJ2-7, with 12 bases matching TRBD2. The CDR3 is made up of 15 amino acids. Germline loops: CDR1 SGHTA, CDR2 FQGNSA. V shed 5 bases, J shed 7 bases, and the junction held 9 bases outside the gene matches. This CDR3 is CASSPASGRAGEQYF. CDR3 coding DNA: TGTGCCAGCAGCCCAGCTAGCGGGAGGGCCGGAGAGCAGTACTTC. The full variable domain, rest sourced from reference TRBV7-2 and TRBJ2-7, is GAGVSQSPSNKVTEKGKDVELRCDPISGHTALYWYRQSLGQGLEFLIYFQGNSAPDKSGLPSDRFSAERTGGSVSTLTIQRTQQEDSAVYLCASSPASGRAGEQYFGPGTRLTVT.

This clone was detected only once. The chain combines TRBV6-1 with TRBJ1-1; 8 bases are a match to TRBD1. J was trimmed by 7 bases and V by 2 bases; bases with no gene match: 12. This CDR3 is 16 amino acids long. In germline, CDR1 is MNHNS, CDR2 SASEGT. The CDR3 protein is CASSEPRTGKGDEAFF. Here the CDR3 DNA reads TGTGCCAGCAGTGAACCGAGGACAGGGAAGGGCGATGAAGCTTTCTTT.

The chain links TRBV29-1 to TRBJ2-6; 8 nucleotides agree with TRBD1. Germline CDR1 and CDR2: SQVTM and ANQGSEA. J gave up 3 bases and V 4 bases, and 11 bases lay outside the gene matches. The CDR3 spans 17 residues. For the CDR3, the DNA is TGCAGCGTTGGAAATCTACAGGGGGTCGGTGGGGCCAACGTCCTGACTTTC. It codes for CSVGNLQGVGGANVLTF.

The V and J genes are TRBV6-6 and TRBJ2-7; TRBD2 might be the D (6 bases). The CDR3 extends over 14 amino acids. Germline V CDR1 and CDR2: MNHNY, SVGAGI (reference sequence). V was trimmed by 5 bases and J by 7 bases, leaving 18 bases between them. The CDR3 nucleotides are TGTGCCAGCAGTCGCGCGGGGAGTACCCGAGAGCAGTACTTC. This translates into CASSRAGSTREQYF.

This clone turned up a few times. This chain links TRBV5-1 with TRBJ1-1, with a possible D match to TRBD1 (6 bases). The CDR3 contains 15 residues. The germline V gene has CDR1 SGHRS and CDR2 YFSETQ. V was pared by 4 bases and J by 5 bases, with 18 bases between. The CDR3 region is CASSRRAGAGTEAFF. The DNA of the CDR3 is TGCGCCAGCAGCCGCCGAGCGGGGGCAGGGACTGAAGCTTTCTTT.

The rearrangement joins TRBV28 to TRBJ2-4, with D tentatively TRBD2 (5 bases). The V end was cut by 8 bases, the J end by 8 bases, with 10 bases between. In germline, CDR1 is MDHEN, CDR2 SYDVKM. There are 11 residues in the CDR3. CDR3 nucleotides: TGTGCCAGCTCCGGGGTGGACATTCAGTACTTC. Translation: CASSGVDIQYF.

The rearrangement links TRBV2 to TRBJ1-2, with D unresolved. The ends were cut back, 6 bases at V and 0 bases at J, with 5 bases in the middle. In germline, CDR1 is SNHLY, CDR2 FYNNEI. The CDR3 length is 12 residues. CDR3 in amino acids: CASRETNYGYTF. CDR3 coding DNA: TGTGCCAGCAGGGAAACTAACTATGGCTACACCTTC. Drawing the rest from reference TRBV2 and TRBJ1-2, the complete variable domain is EPEVTQTPSHQVTQMGQEVILRCVPISNHLYFYWYRQILGQKVEFLVSFYNNEISEKSEIFDDQFSVERPDGSNFTLKIRSTKLEDSAMYFCASRETNYGYTFGSGTRLTVV.

This clone was observed a handful of times. V gene TRBV5-1 combines with J gene TRBJ1-1; D is perhaps TRBD1 (5 bases). With 2 bases removed from V and 0 bases from J, the gap between germline ends came to 17 bases. Per germline, CDR1 SGHRS and CDR2 YFSETQ. CDR3 size: 17 residues. CDR3 DNA sequence: TGCGCCAGCAGCTTAGGGGTGGAGGGGCGCTTGAACACTGAAGCTTTCTTT. This sequence encodes CASSLGVEGRLNTEAFF.

The chain employs TRBV27 and TRBJ2-5; D is ambiguous. The ends were cut back, 2 bases at V and 3 bases at J, with 13 bases in the middle. Germline CDR1 and CDR2: MNHEY and SMNVEV (reference sequence). The CDR3 is made up of 15 amino acids. The CDR3 coding sequence is TGTGCCAGCAGTTTAAGGTGGACGGAAAAAGAGACCCAGTACTTC. It is translated as CASSLRWTEKETQYF.

The chain carries TRBV5-1 and TRBJ2-1; TRBD2 matches 9 bases. With V trimmed by 2 bases and J by 4 bases, 7 bases remained unmatched. In germline, CDR1 is SGHRS, CDR2 YFSETQ. The CDR3 runs to 16 residues. CDR3 nucleotides: TGCGCCAGCAGCTTAAAAGCGGGGGGAACATACAATGAGCAGTTCTTC. Amino acids: CASSLKAGGTYNEQFF. The whole variable domain, remainder taken from reference TRBV5-1 and TRBJ2-1, is KAGVTQTPRYLIKTRGQQVTLSCSPISGHRSVSWYQQTPGQGLQFLFEYFSETQRNKGNFPGRFSGRQFSNSRSEMNVSTLELGDSALYLCASSLKAGGTYNEQFFGPGTRLTVL.

The V gene is TRBV19, the J gene TRBJ2-1; 9 nucleotides match TRBD2. Germline CDR1 and CDR2: LNHDA and SQIVND (reference sequence). This CDR3 contains 16 residues. V was pared by 1 base and J by 8 bases, with 9 bases of the junction left unmatched. Here the CDR3 reads CASSIGASGVIDEQFF. CDR3 bases: TGTGCCAGTAGTATAGGGGCTAGCGGGGTAATCGATGAGCAGTTCTTC.

The chain recombines TRBV21-1 with TRBJ2-7; the table gives TRBD1 as D, unverified against the DNA. TRBV21-1 is deemed a pseudogene. The CDR3 consists of 15 residues. CDR3: CASGTGRRWGCEQYF. The CDR3 DNA sequence: TGTGCCAGCGGGACAGGGAGGCGTTGGGGCTGCGAGCAGTACTTC.

V gene TRBV5-6 combines with J gene TRBJ2-7; D is unresolved. V was shortened by 1 base and J by 3 bases, with 20 bases between the two germline ends. Per the germline V gene, CDR1 is SGHDT and CDR2 is YYEEEE. The CDR3 totals 17 residues. CDR3 nucleotides: TGTGCCAGCAGCTTGAATTGGGGATACTCTGAACTCTACGAGCAGTACTTC. It specifies CASSLNWGYSELYEQYF.

This clone was recorded a few times. The chain employs TRBV7-2 and TRBJ2-7; maybe TRBD1 (5 bases). The germline CDR1 and CDR2 sequences are SGHTA and FQGNSA. The V and J ends lost 6 bases and 6 bases respectively, with 12 bases between them. The CDR3 is 12 amino acids. This chain's CDR3 is CASSQQGSEQYF. Written as DNA, the CDR3 is TGTGCCAGCAGTCAGCAGGGAAGCGAGCAGTACTTC.

This clone was found a few times. CDR3 DNA: TGTGCCAGCAGCAAAGCCGGGACAGGGGGAGAAGTCTACGAGCAGTACTTC. The encoded protein is CASSKAGTGGEVYEQYF. This chain uses TRBV21-1 with TRBJ2-7; the D call in the table, TRBD1, was not verified against the DNA. TRBV21-1 is given as a pseudogene. There are 17 residues in the CDR3.

This clone was seen a handful of times. The rearrangement links TRBV28 to TRBJ2-3; a possible D gene is TRBD2 (6 bases). This CDR3 comprises 17 residues. Germline V gene sequence: CDR1 MDHEN, CDR2 SYDVKM. V shed 2 bases and J shed 0 bases, with 15 bases lying between them. The CDR3 reads CASSLPYFGTSTDTQYF. The DNA of the CDR3 is TGTGCCAGCAGTTTACCGTACTTCGGGACTAGCACAGATACGCAGTATTTT.

The chain links TRBV19 to TRBJ1-1; 8 bases align to TRBD1. The V and J ends lost 3 bases and 3 bases, in that order; junction bases with no gene match: 6. The CDR3 contains 15 residues. From germline, CDR1 is LNHDA and CDR2 SQIVND (reference sequence). The CDR3 DNA reads TGTGCCAGTAGTATTCGGAACAGGGGGGACACTGAAGCTTTCTTT. Amino acid sequence: CASSIRNRGDTEAFF.

J is TRBJ2-1 and V is TRBV19; 10 nucleotides align to TRBD2. Germline V gene lookup returns CDR1 LNHDA and CDR2 SQIVND (reference sequence). The CDR3 consists of 14 residues. The J segment lost 3 bases and the V segment lost 7 bases, leaving 3 bases of the junction unmatched. The CDR3 region has the DNA TGTGCCAGTAAGAAGCGGGAGGGCTACAATGAGCAGTTCTTC. Its protein is CASKKREGYNEQFF. Full variable domain (remainder filled in from reference TRBV19 and TRBJ2-1): DGGITQSPKYLFRKEGQNVTLSCEQNLNHDAMYWYRQDPGQGLRLIYYSQIVNDFQKGDIAEGYSVSREKKESFPLTVTSAQKNPTAFYLCASKKREGYNEQFFGPGTRLTVL.

This chain joins TRBV19 and TRBJ2-3, with 8 bases lining up with TRBD2. This CDR3 has 15 amino acids. Germline loops: CDR1 LNHDA, CDR2 SQIVND (reference sequence). Trimming at V came to 9 bases and at J to 6 bases, leaving 14 bases not matched to a gene. In DNA form, the CDR3 reads TGTGCCAGCCTTATACGGGCGGGAGGAAGTGATACGCAGTATTTT. This codes for CASLIRAGGSDTQYF.